This is a list of T cell receptor beta chains from one sample in a study of beta chain features in type 1 diabetes. The protocol was immunoSEQ multiplex PCR, while the TCRdb copy is restricted to in-frame clones and leaves out a portion. The table has 400,000 or so clones, roughly 12% seen once; the top ten hold around 0.0099%. Sequenced: naive CD4+ T cells from blood. The receptor source for this set is a young woman with type 1 diabetes. CDR3s include the opening cysteine and the closing phenylalanine or tryptophan.

v_gene	CDR3aa
TRBV18	CASSPGTSGGVRRFF
TRBV4-2	CASSPSRYEQYF
TRBV7-2	CASSVRLGSNYEQYF
TRBV5-1	CASSLGGQYEQYF
TRBV7-2	CASSARTGGAYTF
TRBV18	CASSLGGTNTEAFF
TRBV19	CASTPGGYPDEKLFF
TRBV29-1	CSVESGGGEKLFF
TRBV28	CASSLAGGPEGTDTQYF
TRBV27	CASSFLAGVREQYF
TRBV7-3	CASSPSGQWDEQYF
TRBV4-1	CASSQVLAGSSYEQYF
TRBV30	CAAYPDGGTELFF
TRBV9	CASSVGPLPGHSYEQYF
TRBV28	CASSTPGGGLDTQYF
TRBV4-3	CASSQGRTGANLF
TRBV4-3	CASSQLAGGETQYF
TRBV4-2	CASSHPDREANIQYF
TRBV4-3	CASSQKEGWFGNTIYF
TRBV5-4	CASSSTDSWAIF
TRBV18	CASSLGWTVNRLSYNEQFF
TRBV10-3	CAISESGLVNTGELFF
TRBV5-4	CASSPARETETQYF
TRBV4-3	CASSLKSTGVTREKLFF
TRBV30	CAWSRDRSIYGYTF
TRBV28	CASSSYMDRTSEKLFF
TRBV28	CASSRGGSTYEQYF
TRBV6-5	CASTLGGTSPLHF
TRBV4-2	CASSPSQRADTQYF
TRBV7-9	CASTSRWSGRENEQFF
TRBV7-2	CASSTRLGGPEQFF
TRBV7-9	CASSPGQGLADPYYEQYF
TRBV5-1	CASSLGTSKSTDTQYF
TRBV28	CASSSWREETHEQFF
TRBV4-1	CASSPAGTGHQPQHF
TRBV27	CASRTWGQGSLEQYF
TRBV4-1	CASSRPGLAVYNEQFF
TRBV11-2	CASSPDIYYGYTF
TRBV27	CASSPGLHTDTQYF
TRBV9	CASSVVAGGPGTQYF
TRBV30	CAWSVEGVSGYTF
TRBV19	CASSRNRVSQHF
TRBV15	CATSKEVSYEQYF
TRBV21-1	CATMEWKAPYTGELFF
TRBV6-5	CASSPQVPGNTIYF
TRBV7-9	CASSGSFVAAANTEAFF
TRBV7-9	CASSLEVQGAYGYTF
TRBV9	CASSPTSGGSQETQYF
TRBV11-2	CASSREEDNSPLHF
TRBV7-2	CASSSRVSETQYF
TRBV15	CATSRDLPGNTEAFF
TRBV5-4	CASSQAAAWNTEAFF
TRBV14	CASSQGYTRTIHTDTQYF
TRBV7-2	CASNSRGLGEQYF
TRBV14	CASSLRQGVSGYTF
TRBV19	CASRTRVGEQYF
TRBV7-2	CASSSASGTGASEQYF
TRBV5-6	CASSWGTGGKDEQYF
TRBV7-9	CASSTGNSGNNEQFF
TRBV30	CAWTRGGQGDF